Sequencing of this T cell receptor beta chain was carried out in a study of cytomegalovirus exposure and HLA in healthy donors. Whole-study results and caveats: In a later analysis, HLA-C alleles had the fewest associated TCRs, DRB1 alleles the most. Later on, an analysis tied approximately 15,000 TCR beta sequences to HLA alleles at 0.05 false discovery rate.

Trimming cost V 0 bases and J 10 bases, with 14 bases left between them. The CDR3 runs to 15 residues. CDR1 is SGHRS, CDR2 YFSETQ, per germline. About this clone: Its specificity is unknown.

The PCR made use of 60 Vbeta and 13 Jbeta primers. Measured with immunoSEQ multiplex PCR; TCRdb has only the in-frame clones, and not every one. In the table there are approximately 89,000 clones, around 74% of which are singletons. The TCR sequence derives from a man aged 25 to 40 in good health and CMV-seropositive. The J gene is TRBJ1-6, the V gene TRBV5-1; D uncertain. Sequences were obtained from PBMCs. This chain's CDR3 is CASSLGSDSWSPLHF. CDR3 in DNA: TGCGCCAGCAGCTTGGGGAGCGACTCGTGGTCACCCCTCCACTTT.